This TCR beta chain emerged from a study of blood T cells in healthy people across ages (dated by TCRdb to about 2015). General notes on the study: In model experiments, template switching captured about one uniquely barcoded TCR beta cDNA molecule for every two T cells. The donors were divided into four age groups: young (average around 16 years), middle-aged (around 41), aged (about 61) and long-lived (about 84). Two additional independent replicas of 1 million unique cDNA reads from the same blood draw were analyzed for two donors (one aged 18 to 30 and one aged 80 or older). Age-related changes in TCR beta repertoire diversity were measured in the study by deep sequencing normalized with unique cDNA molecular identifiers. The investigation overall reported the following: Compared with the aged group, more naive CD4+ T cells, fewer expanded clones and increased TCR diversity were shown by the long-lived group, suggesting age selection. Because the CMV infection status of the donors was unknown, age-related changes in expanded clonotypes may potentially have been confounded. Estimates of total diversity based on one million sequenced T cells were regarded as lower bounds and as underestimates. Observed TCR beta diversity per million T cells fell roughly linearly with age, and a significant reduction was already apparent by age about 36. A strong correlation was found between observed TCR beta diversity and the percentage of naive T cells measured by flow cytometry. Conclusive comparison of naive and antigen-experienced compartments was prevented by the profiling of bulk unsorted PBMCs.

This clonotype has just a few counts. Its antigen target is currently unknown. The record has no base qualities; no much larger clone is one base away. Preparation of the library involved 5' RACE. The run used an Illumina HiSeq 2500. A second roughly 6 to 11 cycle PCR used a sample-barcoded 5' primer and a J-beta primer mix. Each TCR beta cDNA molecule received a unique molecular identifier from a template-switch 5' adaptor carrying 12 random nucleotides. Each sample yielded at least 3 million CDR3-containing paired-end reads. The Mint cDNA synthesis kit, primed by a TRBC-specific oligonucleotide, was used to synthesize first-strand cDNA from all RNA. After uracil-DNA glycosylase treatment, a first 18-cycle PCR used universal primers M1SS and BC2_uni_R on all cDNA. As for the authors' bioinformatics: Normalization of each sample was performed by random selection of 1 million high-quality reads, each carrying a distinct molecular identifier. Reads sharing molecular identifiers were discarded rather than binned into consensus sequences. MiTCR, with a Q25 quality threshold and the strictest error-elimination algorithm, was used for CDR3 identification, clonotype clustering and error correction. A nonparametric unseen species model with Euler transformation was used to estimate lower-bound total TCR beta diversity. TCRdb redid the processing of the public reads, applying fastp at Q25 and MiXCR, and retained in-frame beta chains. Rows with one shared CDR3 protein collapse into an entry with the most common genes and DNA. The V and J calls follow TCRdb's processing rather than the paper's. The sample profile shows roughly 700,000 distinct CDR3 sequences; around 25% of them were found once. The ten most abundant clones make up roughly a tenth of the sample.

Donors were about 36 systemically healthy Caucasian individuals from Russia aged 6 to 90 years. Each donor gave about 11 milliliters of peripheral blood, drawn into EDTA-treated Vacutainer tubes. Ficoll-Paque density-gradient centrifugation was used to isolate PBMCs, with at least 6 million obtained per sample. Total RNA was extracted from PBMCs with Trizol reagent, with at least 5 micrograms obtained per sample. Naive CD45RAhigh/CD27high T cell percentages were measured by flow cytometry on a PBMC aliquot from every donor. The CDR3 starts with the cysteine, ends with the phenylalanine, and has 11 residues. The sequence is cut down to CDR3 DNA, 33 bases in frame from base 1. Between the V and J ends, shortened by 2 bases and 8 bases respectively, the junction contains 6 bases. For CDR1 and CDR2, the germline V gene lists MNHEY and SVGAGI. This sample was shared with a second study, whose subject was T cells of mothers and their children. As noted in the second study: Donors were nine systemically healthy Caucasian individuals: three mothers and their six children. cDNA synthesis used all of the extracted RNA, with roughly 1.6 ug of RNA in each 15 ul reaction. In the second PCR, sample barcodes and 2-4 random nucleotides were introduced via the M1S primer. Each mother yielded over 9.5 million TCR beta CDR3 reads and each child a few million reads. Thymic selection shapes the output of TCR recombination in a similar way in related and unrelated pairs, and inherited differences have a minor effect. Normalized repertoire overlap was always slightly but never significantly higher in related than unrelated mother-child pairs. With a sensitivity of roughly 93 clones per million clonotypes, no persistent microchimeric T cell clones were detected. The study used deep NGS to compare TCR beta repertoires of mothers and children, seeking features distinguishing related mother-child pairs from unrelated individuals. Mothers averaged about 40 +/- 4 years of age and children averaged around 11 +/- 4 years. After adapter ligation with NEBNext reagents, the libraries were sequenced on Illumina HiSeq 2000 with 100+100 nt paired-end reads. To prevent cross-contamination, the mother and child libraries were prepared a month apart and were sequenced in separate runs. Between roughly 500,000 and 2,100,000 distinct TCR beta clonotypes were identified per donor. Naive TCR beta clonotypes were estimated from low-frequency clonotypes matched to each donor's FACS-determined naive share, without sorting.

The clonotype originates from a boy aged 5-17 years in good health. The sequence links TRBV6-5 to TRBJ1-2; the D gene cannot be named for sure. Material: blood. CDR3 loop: CASSYPGGYTF. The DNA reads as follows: TGTGCCAGCAGTTACCCGGGGGGCTACACCTTC.